The 20 T cell receptor beta chains below come from one sample, sequenced in a study of blood T cell repertoires in COVID-19. The assay was immunoSEQ multiplex PCR, and TCRdb's table has in-frame clones only and misses some. The sample has approximately 180,000 clones, around 85% seen once; the top ten hold 15% to 20%. The sequencing sample was made of peripheral blood. The receptors come from a person in their 70s with COVID-19, enrolled during active disease.

This chain links TRBV12-3 or TRBV12-4 with TRBJ2-7; no definite D call. This CDR3 is 13 amino acids long. The V end was cut by 5 bases, the J end by 6 bases, with 14 bases between. CDR3 amino acids: CASSLGSLPEQYF. The CDR3 nucleotides read TGTGCCAGCAGTCTGGGCAGTCTCCCCGAGCAGTACTTC.

The CDR3 is CASSVGRESPLHF. DNA for the CDR3: TGTGCCAGCAGCGTAGGCAGGGAATCACCCCTCCACTTT. The chain links TRBV9 to TRBJ1-6, with D perhaps matching TRBD1 (5 bases). The CDR3 covers 13 residues. Trimming took off 0 bases at V and 10 bases at J, with 8 bases between the two ends. Germline CDR1 reads SGDLS; CDR2 reads YYNGEE.

A few counts support this clone. The chain carries TRBV11-1 and TRBJ2-1; TRBD1 agrees at 7 bases. The CDR3 is 14 amino acids. The trim removed 5 bases at V and 5 bases at J, leaving 6 bases unmatched. Germline lookup yields CDR1 SGHAT and CDR2 FQDESV (reference sequence). The CDR3 sequence is CASSNRGNHNEQFF. The CDR3, as DNA: TGTGCCAGCAGCAACAGGGGAAACCACAATGAGCAGTTCTTC.

This clone has just a few counts. One end of the junction is discordant with germline, which a read error may explain. The chain uses TRBV29-1 and TRBJ2-7; D gene ambiguous. Germline V gene lookup returns CDR1 SQVTM and CDR2 ANQGSEA. The CDR3 length is 13 residues. CDR3 sequence (DNA): TGCAGCGTTGTAGGATTTGGAGTCGTCGGTCAAATTTTC. Amino acid sequence: CSVVGFGVVGQIF.

The chain joins TRBV28 to TRBJ1-2; the D gene is possibly TRBD1 (6 bases). The CDR3 is 12 residues long. V lost 5 bases and J 6 bases, leaving 10 bases between the germline ends. Germline lookup yields CDR1 MDHEN and CDR2 SYDVKM. The CDR3: CASSGTTHGYTF. For the CDR3, the DNA is TGTGCCAGCAGTGGGACAACTCATGGCTACACCTTC.

V usage is TRBV19 and J usage is TRBJ2-1; 9 bases are shared with TRBD1. V gave up 4 bases and J gave up 0 bases; unmatched junction bases: 1. Looked up from germline, CDR1 is LNHDA and CDR2 is SQIVND (reference sequence). The CDR3 is 15 amino acids. CDR3: CASSRGQGSYNEQFF. DNA for the CDR3: TGTGCCAGTAGTAGGGGACAGGGCTCCTACAATGAGCAGTTCTTC. The full variable domain, in which reference TRBV19 and TRBJ2-1 provide the parts outside the CDR3, is DGGITQSPKYLFRKEGQNVTLSCEQNLNHDAMYWYRQDPGQGLRLIYYSQIVNDFQKGDIAEGYSVSREKKESFPLTVTSAQKNPTAFYLCASSRGQGSYNEQFFGPGTRLTVL.

The J gene is TRBJ2-5, the V gene TRBV5-6, with D possibly TRBD1 on 6 matching bases. Deletions cut 3 bases from V and 1 base from J, with 7 bases between. The CDR3 extends over 13 amino acids. The germline V gene encodes CDR1 SGHDT and CDR2 YYEEEE. The CDR3 is CASSSTGQETQYF. In DNA form, the CDR3 reads TGTGCCAGCAGCTCGACAGGCCAAGAGACCCAGTACTTC.

The rearrangement joins TRBV7-2 to TRBJ2-1, with 15 bases aligning to TRBD2. From germline, CDR1 is SGHTA and CDR2 FQGNSA. V shed 2 bases and J 4 bases; nucleotides not matched to a gene: 3. The CDR3 length is 17 residues. CDR3 nucleotide sequence: TGTGCCAGCAGCTTACGGGGGACTAGCGGGGGGTACAATGAGCAGTTCTTC. As protein: CASSLRGTSGGYNEQFF.

The chain uses TRBV3-1 (or the pseudogene TRBV3-2) and TRBJ2-3, with 13 bases matching TRBD2. This CDR3 spans 16 amino acids. V shed 1 base and J 4 bases; nucleotides not matched to a gene: 2. Germline-derived CDR1 and CDR2 are LGHDT and YNNKEL (reference sequence). The CDR3 DNA sequence: TGTGCCAGCAGCCAAGGGACTAGCGGGAGATCAGATACGCAGTATTTT. It encodes CASSQGTSGRSDTQYF.

The chain links TRBV9 to TRBJ1-6, with D uncertain. The CDR3 is made up of 15 amino acids. Germline V gene lookup returns CDR1 SGDLS and CDR2 YYNGEE. The ends were cut back, 3 bases at V and 2 bases at J, with 9 bases in the middle. The CDR3 is CASSETATYNSPLHF. The CDR3 bases are TGTGCCAGCAGCGAAACAGCAACCTATAATTCACCCCTCCACTTT. The whole variable domain, filled in from reference TRBV9 and TRBJ1-6, reads DSGVTQTPKHLITATGQRVTLRCSPRSGDLSVYWYQQSLDQGLQFLIQYYNGEERAKGNILERFSAQQFPDLHSELNLSSLELGDSALYFCASSETATYNSPLHFGNGTRLTVT.

This rearrangement joins TRBV5-1 to TRBJ2-3; 9 bases match TRBD1. Germline CDR1 SGHRS, CDR2 YFSETQ. CDR3 length: 15 residues. The trim removed 2 bases at V and 6 bases at J, leaving 7 bases unmatched. The CDR3 coding sequence is TGCGCCAGCAGCTTAAACAGGGGGCTGGGGGATACGCAGTATTTT. This encodes CASSLNRGLGDTQYF.

V and J are TRBV18 and TRBJ2-5; D call uncertain. Germline values: CDR1 KGHSH, CDR2 LQKENI. V was cut by 3 bases and J by 3 bases, with 5 bases left in between. The CDR3 runs to 12 residues. DNA of the CDR3: TGTGCCAGCTCACCCACAGAAGAGACCCAGTACTTC. Amino acid sequence: CASSPTEETQYF.

In nucleotides, the CDR3 is TGCGCCAGCAGCCGTGGGACTAGCGGGAGAGAGACCCAGTACTTC. This gives the protein CASSRGTSGRETQYF. This sequence joins TRBV5-1 and TRBJ2-5, with 14 bases lining up with TRBD2. Trimming cost V 4 bases and J 4 bases; bases outside gene matches: 3. CDR3 length: 15 residues. Per the germline V gene, CDR1 is SGHRS and CDR2 is YFSETQ.

This sequence joins TRBV6-4 and TRBJ2-1, with D unclear. The CDR3 runs to 14 residues. The V end was cut by 4 bases, the J end by 9 bases, with 16 bases between. Germline CDR1 reads MRHNA; CDR2 reads SNTAGT. CDR3 residues: CASSAEFAFGEQFF. CDR3 in DNA: TGTGCCAGCAGTGCCGAGTTCGCGTTCGGTGAGCAGTTCTTC.

V is TRBV7-8 and J is TRBJ2-1; TRBD2 aligns across 14 bases. V lost 4 bases to trimming and J lost 3 bases; unmatched junction nucleotides: 2. Germline V gene data show CDR1 as SGHVS and CDR2 as FQNEAQ. The CDR3 consists of 16 residues. The CDR3 nucleotides read TGTGCCAGCAGCTCGACTAGCGGGGGGGTCTACAATGAGCAGTTCTTC. Amino acid sequence: CASSSTSGGVYNEQFF.

The chain combines TRBV4-2 with TRBJ2-1; D not certain. Germline V gene sequence: CDR1 LGHNA, CDR2 YNFKEQ. This CDR3 spans 14 amino acids. Trimming took 4 bases from V and 6 from J, leaving 13 bases between them. The CDR3 region is CASSLNPGGNEQFF. The DNA of the CDR3 is TGTGCCAGCAGCCTCAACCCCGGCGGCAATGAGCAGTTCTTC.

The chain is built from TRBV2 and TRBJ2-1; 7 bases agree with TRBD1. After removal of 2 bases from V and 6 bases from J, the junction contained 10 bases not matched to a gene. This CDR3 has 16 amino acids. Germline V lookup: CDR1 SNHLY, CDR2 FYNNEI. The CDR3 protein is CASSERGRELINEQFF. CDR3 coding DNA: TGTGCCAGCAGTGAAAGGGGGCGCGAGCTAATCAATGAGCAGTTCTTC.

This chain links TRBV10-3 with TRBJ1-2, with 12 bases matching TRBD1. The CDR3 extends over 14 amino acids. V lost 6 bases to trimming and J lost 7 bases; unmatched junction nucleotides: 6. Per the germline V gene, CDR1 is ENHRY and CDR2 is SYGVKD. The CDR3 DNA sequence: TGTGCCATCAGGCCGGGACAGGGGGCAGCTGGCTACACCTTC. Its translation: CAIRPGQGAAGYTF.

The chain couples TRBV6-2 or TRBV6-3 to TRBJ2-7, with D hard to call. The length of the CDR3 is 16 residues. CDR1 is MNHEY, CDR2 SVGEGT, per germline. The V end lost 4 bases, the J end lost 2 bases, and 18 bases lay between the germline ends. As DNA, the CDR3 is TGTGCCAGCAGTTTGCTGCTGAATCCAGGCCCCTACGAGCAGTACTTC. Protein product: CASSLLLNPGPYEQYF.

The rearrangement links TRBV7-3 to TRBJ2-1; TRBD2 matches 8 bases. This CDR3 is built from 16 residues. V shed 5 bases and J 8 bases; nucleotides not matched to a gene: 14. Per germline, CDR1 SGHTA and CDR2 FQGTGA. CDR3 residues: CASSATGAGGFDEQFF. CDR3 bases: TGTGCCAGCAGCGCCACCGGGGCGGGAGGTTTCGATGAGCAGTTCTTC. Based on the CDR3 plus reference TRBV7-3 and TRBJ2-1, the full variable domain is GAGVSQTPSNKVTEKGKYVELRCDPISGHTALYWYRQSLGQGPEFLIYFQGTGAADDSGLPNDRFFAVRPEGSVSTLKIQRTERGDSAVYLCASSATGAGGFDEQFFGPGTRLTVL.